A single sample gave rise to the 31 T cell receptor beta chains below, sequenced in a study of blood T cell repertoires in COVID-19. Produced via immunoSEQ multiplex PCR; TCRdb's table is partial and in-frame only. The repertoire holds about 250,000 clones, with under 90% as singletons. Sequences were obtained from peripheral blood. Receptor source: a woman in her 40s who had recovered from COVID-19.

In DNA form, the CDR3 reads TGTGCCAGCAGCCCCGACAGACGCTCTGGGGCCAACGTCCTGACTTTC. Translating it yields CASSPDRRSGANVLTF. The chain employs TRBV7-3 and TRBJ2-6; weak D call: TRBD1 (5 bases). Trimming removed 5 bases at V and 0 bases at J, with 11 bases between. The CDR3 consists of 16 residues. From germline, CDR1 is SGHTA and CDR2 FQGTGA.

This chain connects TRBV2 to TRBJ2-6; unclear D gene. The CDR3 has 14 residues. CDR1 and CDR2 from the germline V gene are SNHLY and FYNNEI. Trimming pared 7 bases from V and 1 base from J, leaving 8 bases between. This chain's CDR3 is CASIRESGANVLTF. The CDR3, as DNA: TGTGCCAGCATTAGAGAATCTGGGGCCAACGTCCTGACTTTC. Full variable domain (rest looked up from reference TRBV2 and TRBJ2-6): EPEVTQTPSHQVTQMGQEVILRCVPISNHLYFYWYRQILGQKVEFLVSFYNNEISEKSEIFDDQFSVERPDGSNFTLKIRSTKLEDSAMYFCASIRESGANVLTFGAGSRLTVL.

The chain is built from TRBV11-2 and TRBJ2-7; D unclear. The CDR3 runs 14 residues. Trimming shortened V by 5 bases and J by 5 bases, and 16 bases separated the two germline ends. Germline V lookup: CDR1 SGHAT, CDR2 FQNNGV. CDR3 sequence: CASSAAEISHEQYF. The CDR3 DNA is TGTGCCAGCAGCGCCGCAGAAATTTCCCACGAGCAGTACTTC.

The V call is TRBV7-3, the J call TRBJ1-1; unclear D gene. CDR1 is SGHTA, CDR2 FQGTGA, per germline. The V gene lost 5 bases and the J gene lost 1 base, with 8 bases spanning the gap. This CDR3 is 13 amino acids long. CDR3 DNA sequence: TGTGCCAGCAGCCGGCAGGCGAACACTGAAGCTTTCTTT. As protein: CASSRQANTEAFF.

This chain joins TRBV30 and TRBJ1-4, with TRBD1 identical over 8 bases. After removal of 2 bases from V and 4 bases from J, the junction contained 6 bases not matched to a gene. In germline, CDR1 is GTSNPN, CDR2 SVGIG (reference sequence). This CDR3 contains 15 residues. This chain's CDR3 is CAWSLPTGVNEKLFF. CDR3 coding DNA: TGTGCCTGGAGTCTGCCGACAGGGGTTAATGAAAAACTGTTTTTT.

The V and J genes are TRBV13 and TRBJ2-2; D gene unclear. V lost 1 base to trimming and J lost 4 bases, with 10 bases between them. The germline CDR1 and CDR2 sequences are PRHDT and FYEKMQ (reference sequence). This CDR3 is built from 15 residues. For the CDR3, the DNA is TGTGCCAGCAGCTTAGTTTCGCGAACCACCGGGGAGCTGTTTTTT. Protein: CASSLVSRTTGELFF.

CDR3 in DNA: TGTGCCAGCAGCCAAGATATGTACCTATCCGGCGGGGAGCTGTTTTTT. Amino acid sequence: CASSQDMYLSGGELFF. The rearrangement uses TRBV3-1 (or the pseudogene TRBV3-2) and TRBJ2-2; D gene unclear. Trimming left V 0 bases short and J 7 bases short, with 15 bases between. The CDR3 runs 16 residues. From germline, CDR1 is LGHDT and CDR2 YNNKEL (reference sequence).

The J gene is TRBJ2-7, the V gene TRBV6-6; no reliable D call. Germline-derived CDR1 and CDR2 are MNHNY and SVGAGI (reference sequence). Trimming removed 0 bases from V and 0 bases from J, with 12 bases in between. CDR3 length equals 16 residues. The CDR3 loop is CASSYSFGGRSYEQYF. The CDR3, as DNA: TGTGCCAGCAGTTACTCGTTCGGCGGCCGCTCCTACGAGCAGTACTTC.

The V gene is TRBV7-6, the J gene TRBJ1-1; D may be TRBD1 (6 bases). Germline loops: CDR1 SGHVS, CDR2 FNYEAQ. Deletions cut 1 base from V and 0 bases from J, with 9 bases between. The CDR3 covers 15 residues. The CDR3 protein is CASSLVGDMNTEAFF. CDR3 coding DNA: TGTGCCAGCAGCTTAGTAGGGGACATGAACACTGAAGCTTTCTTT.

The chain links TRBV2 to TRBJ1-5; 12 bases are shared with TRBD1. J lost 5 bases, V lost 6 bases, and 5 bases had no gene match. Germline values: CDR1 SNHLY, CDR2 FYNNEI. The CDR3 consists of 15 residues. In nucleotides, the CDR3 is TGTGCCAGCAGGGGGACAGGGGGCTTTGATCAGCCCCAGCATTTT. This translates into CASRGTGGFDQPQHF. The whole variable domain, remainder taken from reference TRBV2 and TRBJ1-5, is EPEVTQTPSHQVTQMGQEVILRCVPISNHLYFYWYRQILGQKVEFLVSFYNNEISEKSEIFDDQFSVERPDGSNFTLKIRSTKLEDSAMYFCASRGTGGFDQPQHFGDGTRLSIL.

The CDR3 DNA follows: TGTGCCAGCAGCTGGGGACTTAACTACGAGCAGTACTTC. Translating it yields CASSWGLNYEQYF. This chain connects TRBV5-5 to TRBJ2-7; tentative D call: TRBD2 (6 bases). V was clipped by 3 bases and J by 3 bases, with 10 bases between them. From germline, CDR1 is SGHKS and CDR2 YYEKEE (reference sequence). The CDR3 runs 13 residues.

The V call is TRBV10-3, the J call TRBJ2-2; D may be TRBD1 (5 bases). This CDR3 spans 13 amino acids. CDR1 is ENHRY, CDR2 SYGVKD, per germline. V was clipped by 8 bases and J by 7 bases, with 14 bases between them. CDR3 DNA: TGTGCCATCTCTTCCATTCAGGGCGGGGAGCTGTTTTTT. Protein sequence: CAISSIQGGELFF.

This sequence joins TRBV18 and TRBJ2-7, with D unresolved. V dropped 3 bases and J dropped 3 bases, with 21 bases sitting between them. Per the germline V gene, CDR1 is KGHSH and CDR2 is LQKENI. The CDR3 runs 17 residues. Here the CDR3 DNA reads TGTGCCAGCTCACCGACTGTCTACGATGATACTTACTACGAGCAGTACTTC. Translating it yields CASSPTVYDDTYYEQYF. Drawing the rest from reference TRBV18 and TRBJ2-7, the complete variable domain is NAGVMQNPRHLVRRRGQEARLRCSPMKGHSHVYWYRQLPEEGLKFMVYLQKENIIDESGMPKERFSAEFPKEGPSILRIQQVVRGDSAAYFCASSPTVYDDTYYEQYFGPGTRLTVT.

The chain recombines TRBV18 with TRBJ1-2; 9 bases agree with TRBD1. The CDR3 is 14 residues long. V was clipped by 3 bases and J by 5 bases; unmatched bases: 4. Germline CDR1 KGHSH, CDR2 LQKENI. DNA for the CDR3: TGTGCCAGCTCACCGGGAGGACAGGGGTATGGCTACACCTTC. Amino acid sequence: CASSPGGQGYGYTF.

The CDR3 region has the DNA TGCGCCAGCAGCCTGGGAATACAGGGTAACTATGGCTACACCTTC. Its protein is CASSLGIQGNYGYTF. The rearrangement joins TRBV5-1 to TRBJ1-2; possibly TRBD1 for D (6 bases). V lost 4 bases and J 1 base, leaving 14 bases between the germline ends. Germline values: CDR1 SGHRS, CDR2 YFSETQ. The CDR3 runs 15 residues.

The chain combines TRBV18 with TRBJ2-3, with D tentatively TRBD1 (5 bases). Deletions cut 3 bases from V and 0 bases from J, with 25 bases between. This CDR3 comprises 20 residues. Germline V gene sequence: CDR1 KGHSH, CDR2 LQKENI. CDR3 nucleotides: TGTGCCAGCTCACCCCGCCGGAAAACAGGCCACTCGGCTAGCACAGATACGCAGTATTTT. Its translation: CASSPRRKTGHSASTDTQYF.

This sequence joins TRBV19 and TRBJ1-5; a weak D match, TRBD1 (5 bases). Trimming took 10 bases from V and 5 from J, leaving 18 bases between them. Germline assignment: CDR1 LNHDA and CDR2 SQIVND (reference sequence). This CDR3 comprises 14 residues. In nucleotides, the CDR3 is TGTGCCACGATGGGGGGATTTCCGGATCAGCCCCAGCATTTT. This codes for CATMGGFPDQPQHF.

There are a few counts of this clone. The chain links TRBV19 to TRBJ2-7, with a possible D match to TRBD2 (6 bases). Between the trimmed V and J ends, which lost 2 bases and 2 bases, there was a span of 10 bases. In germline, CDR1 is LNHDA, CDR2 SQIVND (reference sequence). The CDR3 totals 14 residues. The CDR3 coding sequence is TGTGCCAGTAGTATAAAAGGAGGGCCCTACGAGCAGTACTTC. Translating gives CASSIKGGPYEQYF. The full variable domain, with the rest looked up from reference TRBV19 and TRBJ2-7, is DGGITQSPKYLFRKEGQNVTLSCEQNLNHDAMYWYRQDPGQGLRLIYYSQIVNDFQKGDIAEGYSVSREKKESFPLTVTSAQKNPTAFYLCASSIKGGPYEQYFGPGTRLTVT.

V usage is TRBV24-1 and J usage is TRBJ2-1, with D tentatively TRBD2 (5 bases). V lost 6 bases to trimming and J lost 0 bases, with 17 bases between them. The CDR3 totals 17 residues. CDR1 and CDR2 (germline): KGHDR, SFDVKD. The CDR3 loop reads CATSNIDGVSSYNEQFF. CDR3 nucleotides: TGTGCCACCAGTAATATAGACGGGGTCAGCTCCTACAATGAGCAGTTCTTC.

The chain combines TRBV12-3 or TRBV12-4 with TRBJ2-5, with D possibly TRBD2 on 5 matching bases. V shed 4 bases and J shed 5 bases, with 8 bases lying between them. CDR3 size: 12 residues. In DNA form, the CDR3 reads TGTGCCAGCAGTTCGAGGGTGGAGACCCAGTACTTC. The encoded protein is CASSSRVETQYF.

J is TRBJ2-7 and V is TRBV28; 7 nucleotides match TRBD1. Trimming cost V 5 bases and J 6 bases; bases outside gene matches: 10. Germline V CDR1 and CDR2: MDHEN, SYDVKM. This CDR3 spans 14 amino acids. The CDR3 nucleotides are TGTGCCAGCAGTCCGACAGGGACCTACCTCGAGCAGTACTTC. This gives the protein CASSPTGTYLEQYF.

The rearrangement joins TRBV7-2 to TRBJ2-1, with TRBD2 as a possible D gene (6 bases). V lost 1 base and J 5 bases, leaving 12 bases between the germline ends. CDR3 length equals 15 residues. CDR1 and CDR2 (germline): SGHTA, FQGNSA. The CDR3 nucleotides read TGTGCCAGCAGCTTAGTAGCGGCCATAAACAATGAGCAGTTCTTC. This encodes CASSLVAAINNEQFF.

The gene calls are TRBV19 and TRBJ1-5, with 9 bases aligning to TRBD1. The germline gives CDR1 LNHDA, CDR2 SQIVND (reference sequence). The CDR3 extends over 14 amino acids. V lost 7 bases and J lost 5; bases outside the gene matches: 6. CDR3 sequence reads: CASTPGQGHQPQHF. In nucleotides, the CDR3 is TGTGCCAGTACTCCGGGACAGGGCCATCAGCCCCAGCATTTT.

V and J are TRBV18 and TRBJ1-1; 9 bases are shared with TRBD1. The CDR3 consists of 15 residues. V trimming: 3 bases; J trimming: 5 bases; junction bases outside the gene matches: 7. CDR1 is KGHSH, CDR2 LQKENI, per germline. The CDR3 region has the DNA TGTGCCAGCTCACCGACGGGACAGGGCGGTACTGAAGCTTTCTTT. Amino acid sequence: CASSPTGQGGTEAFF.

This chain links TRBV5-1 with TRBJ2-1; D remains ambiguous. V was shortened by 2 bases and J by 0 bases, with 12 bases between the two germline ends. CDR3 length equals 16 residues. Per germline, CDR1 SGHRS and CDR2 YFSETQ. CDR3 nucleotide sequence: TGCGCCAGCAGCTTTTCGGCAGGTGCCTCCTACAATGAGCAGTTCTTC. Protein: CASSFSAGASYNEQFF.

The chain carries TRBV5-8 and TRBJ2-5; 8 bases match TRBD1. CDR3 length: 12 residues. V lost 6 bases to trimming and J lost 4 bases; unmatched junction nucleotides: 2. Germline values: CDR1 SGHTS, CDR2 YDEGEE. DNA for the CDR3: TGTGCCAGCACTGACAGGGGAGAGACCCAGTACTTC. It encodes CASTDRGETQYF.

This sequence joins TRBV7-2 and TRBJ2-3, with 12 nucleotides matching TRBD2. The germline CDR1 and CDR2 sequences are SGHTA and FQGNSA. The CDR3 extends over 18 amino acids. The junction had 7 bases not matched to a gene; V was cut back by 2 bases and J by 1 base. DNA of the CDR3: TGTGCCAGCAGCTTAAATTCACTAGCGGGAGGCGGCACAGATACGCAGTATTTT. Amino acid sequence: CASSLNSLAGGGTDTQYF.

This chain connects TRBV30 to TRBJ2-7; 7 bases line up with TRBD1. The CDR3 runs to 13 residues. Per germline, CDR1 GTSNPN and CDR2 SVGIG (reference sequence). Trimming at V came to 8 bases and at J to 5 bases, leaving 12 bases not matched to a gene. DNA of the CDR3: TGTGCCGGATGCCCCGACAGGGCCCACGAGCAGTACTTC. This encodes CAGCPDRAHEQYF. Complete variable domain (other parts from reference TRBV30 and TRBJ2-7): SQTIHQWPATLVQPVGSPLSLECTVEGTSNPNLYWYRQAAGRGLQLLFYSVGIGQISSEVPQNLSASRPQDRQFILSSKKLLLSDSGFYLCAGCPDRAHEQYFGPGTRLTVT.

The chain uses TRBV19 and TRBJ1-5; D is unresolved. The CDR3 has 16 amino acids. CDR1 LNHDA and CDR2 SQIVND come from the germline V gene (reference sequence). V dropped 5 bases and J dropped 6 bases, with 20 bases sitting between them. This chain's CDR3 is CASSPYTGGMVQPQHF. CDR3 in DNA: TGTGCCAGTAGTCCCTACACCGGAGGGATGGTTCAGCCCCAGCATTTT.

The chain is built from TRBV11-2 and TRBJ2-7; TRBD2 matches at 11 bases. Trimming took 5 bases from V and 3 from J; bases not matched to a gene: 6. Germline CDR1 reads SGHAT; CDR2 reads FQNNGV. This CDR3 has 15 amino acids. DNA of the CDR3: TGTGCCAGCAGCCCCACACTAGCGGGAGACTACGAGCAGTACTTC. Translation: CASSPTLAGDYEQYF.

The sample holds one count of this clone. The CDR3, as DNA: TGTGCCAGCTCACCGGGACAGGGGGCAATCGAGCAGTACTTC. Its translation: CASSPGQGAIEQYF. The rearrangement links TRBV18 to TRBJ2-7; 12 bases align to TRBD1. The CDR3 sequence is 14 residues long. After removal of 3 bases from V and 6 bases from J, the junction contained 3 bases not matched to a gene. CDR1 and CDR2 (germline): KGHSH, LQKENI.